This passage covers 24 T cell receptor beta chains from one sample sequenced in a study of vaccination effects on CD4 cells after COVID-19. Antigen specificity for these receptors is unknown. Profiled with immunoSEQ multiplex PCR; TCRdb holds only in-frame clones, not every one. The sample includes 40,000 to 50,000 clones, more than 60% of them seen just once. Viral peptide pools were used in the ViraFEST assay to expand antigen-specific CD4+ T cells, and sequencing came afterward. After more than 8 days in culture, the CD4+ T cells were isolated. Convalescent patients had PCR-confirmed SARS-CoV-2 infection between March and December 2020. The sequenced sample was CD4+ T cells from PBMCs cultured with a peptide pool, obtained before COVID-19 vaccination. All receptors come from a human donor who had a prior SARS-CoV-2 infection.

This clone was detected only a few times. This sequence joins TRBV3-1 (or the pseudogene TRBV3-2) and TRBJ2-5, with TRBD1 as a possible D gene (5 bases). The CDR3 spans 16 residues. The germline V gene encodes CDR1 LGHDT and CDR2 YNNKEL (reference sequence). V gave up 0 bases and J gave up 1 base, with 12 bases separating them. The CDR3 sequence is CASSQEFDRRQETQYF. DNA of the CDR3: TGTGCCAGCAGCCAAGAGTTTGACAGACGCCAAGAGACCCAGTACTTC.

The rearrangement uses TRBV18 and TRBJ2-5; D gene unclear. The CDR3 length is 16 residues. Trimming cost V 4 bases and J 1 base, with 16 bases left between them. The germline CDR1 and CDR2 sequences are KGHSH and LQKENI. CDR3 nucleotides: TGTGCCAGCTCACGTTCTTTGTTTGGGCCCCAAGAGACCCAGTACTTC. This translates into CASSRSLFGPQETQYF. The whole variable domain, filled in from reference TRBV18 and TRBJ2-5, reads NAGVMQNPRHLVRRRGQEARLRCSPMKGHSHVYWYRQLPEEGLKFMVYLQKENIIDESGMPKERFSAEFPKEGPSILRIQQVVRGDSAAYFCASSRSLFGPQETQYFGPGTRLLVL.

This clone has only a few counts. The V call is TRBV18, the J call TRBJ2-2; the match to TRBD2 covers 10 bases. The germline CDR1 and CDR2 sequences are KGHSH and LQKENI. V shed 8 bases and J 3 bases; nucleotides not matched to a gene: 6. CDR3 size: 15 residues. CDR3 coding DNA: TGTGCCAGCGCCGCTAGCGGGGGCCACACCGGGGAGCTGTTTTTT. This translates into CASAASGGHTGELFF.

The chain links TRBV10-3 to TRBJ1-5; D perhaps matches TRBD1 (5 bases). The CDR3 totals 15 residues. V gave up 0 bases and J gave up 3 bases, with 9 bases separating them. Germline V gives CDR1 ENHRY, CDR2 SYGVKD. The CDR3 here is CAISESTGPNQPQHF. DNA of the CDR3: TGTGCCATCAGTGAGTCAACAGGTCCCAATCAGCCCCAGCATTTT.

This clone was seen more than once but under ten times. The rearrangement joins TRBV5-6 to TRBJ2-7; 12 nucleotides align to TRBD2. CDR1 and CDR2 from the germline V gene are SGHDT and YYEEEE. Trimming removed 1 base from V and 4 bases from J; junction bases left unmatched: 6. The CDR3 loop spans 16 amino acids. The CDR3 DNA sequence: TGTGCCAGCAGCTTGAGGGCTAGCGGGAGGGTTTACGAGCAGTACTTC. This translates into CASSLRASGRVYEQYF.

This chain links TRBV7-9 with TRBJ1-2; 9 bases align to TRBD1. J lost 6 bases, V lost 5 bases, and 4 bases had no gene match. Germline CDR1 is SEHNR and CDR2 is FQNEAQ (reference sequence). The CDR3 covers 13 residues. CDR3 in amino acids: CASSAGQGHGYTF. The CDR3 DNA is TGTGCCAGCAGCGCCGGACAGGGGCATGGCTACACCTTC.

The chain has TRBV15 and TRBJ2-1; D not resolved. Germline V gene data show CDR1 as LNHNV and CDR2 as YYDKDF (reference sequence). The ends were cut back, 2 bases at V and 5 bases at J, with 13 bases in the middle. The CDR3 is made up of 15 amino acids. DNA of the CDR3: TGTGCCACCAGCAGATCTTATAATTGGGACAATGAGCAGTTCTTC. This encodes CATSRSYNWDNEQFF.

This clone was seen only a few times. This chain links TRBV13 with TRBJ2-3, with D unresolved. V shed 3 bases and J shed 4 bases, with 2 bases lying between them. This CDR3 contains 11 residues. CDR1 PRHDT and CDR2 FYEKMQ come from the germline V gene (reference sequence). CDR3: CASSFADTQYF. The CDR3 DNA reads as TGTGCCAGCAGCTTTGCAGATACGCAGTATTTT.

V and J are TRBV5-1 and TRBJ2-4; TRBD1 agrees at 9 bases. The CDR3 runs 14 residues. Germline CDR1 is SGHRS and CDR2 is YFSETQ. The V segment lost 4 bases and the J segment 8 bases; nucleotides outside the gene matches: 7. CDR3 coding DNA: TGCGCCAGCAGCCTACGGACAGGGGAGTACATTCAGTACTTC. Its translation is CASSLRTGEYIQYF.

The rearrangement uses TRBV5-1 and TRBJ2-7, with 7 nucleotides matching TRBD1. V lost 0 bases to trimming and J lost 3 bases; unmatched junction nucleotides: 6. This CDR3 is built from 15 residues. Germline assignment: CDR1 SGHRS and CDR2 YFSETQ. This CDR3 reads CASSLVGTEVYEQYF. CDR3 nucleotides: TGCGCCAGCAGCTTGGTTGGGACAGAAGTCTACGAGCAGTACTTC. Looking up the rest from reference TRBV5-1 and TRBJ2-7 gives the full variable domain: KAGVTQTPRYLIKTRGQQVTLSCSPISGHRSVSWYQQTPGQGLQFLFEYFSETQRNKGNFPGRFSGRQFSNSRSEMNVSTLELGDSALYLCASSLVGTEVYEQYFGPGTRLTVT.

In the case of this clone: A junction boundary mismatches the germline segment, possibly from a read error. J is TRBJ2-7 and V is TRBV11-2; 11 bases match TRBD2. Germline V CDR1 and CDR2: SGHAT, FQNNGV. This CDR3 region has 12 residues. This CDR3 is CASSFQGLAEDF. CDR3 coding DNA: TGTGCCAGCAGCTTCCAGGGACTAGCGGAGGACTTC.

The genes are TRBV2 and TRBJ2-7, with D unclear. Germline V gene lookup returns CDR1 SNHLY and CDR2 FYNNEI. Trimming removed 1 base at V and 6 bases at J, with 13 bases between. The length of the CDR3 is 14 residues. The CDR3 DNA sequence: TGTGCCAGCAGTGAAGTTTCGTTGCAGAGCGAGCAGTACTTC. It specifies CASSEVSLQSEQYF.

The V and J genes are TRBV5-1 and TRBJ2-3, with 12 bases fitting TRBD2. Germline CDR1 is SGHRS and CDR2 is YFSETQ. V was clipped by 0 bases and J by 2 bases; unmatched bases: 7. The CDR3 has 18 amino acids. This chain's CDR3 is CASSLGILAGGFTDTQYF. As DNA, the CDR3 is TGCGCCAGCAGCTTGGGTATCCTAGCGGGGGGGTTCACAGATACGCAGTATTTT. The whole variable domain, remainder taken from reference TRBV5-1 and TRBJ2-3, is KAGVTQTPRYLIKTRGQQVTLSCSPISGHRSVSWYQQTPGQGLQFLFEYFSETQRNKGNFPGRFSGRQFSNSRSEMNVSTLELGDSALYLCASSLGILAGGFTDTQYFGPGTRLTVL.

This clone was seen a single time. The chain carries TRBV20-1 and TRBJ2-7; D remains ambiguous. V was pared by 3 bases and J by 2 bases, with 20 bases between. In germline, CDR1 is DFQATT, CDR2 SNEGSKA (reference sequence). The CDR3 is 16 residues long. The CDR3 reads CSASRSGLSRTYEQYF. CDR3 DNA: TGCAGTGCTAGTAGATCTGGGTTAAGTAGGACCTACGAGCAGTACTTC.

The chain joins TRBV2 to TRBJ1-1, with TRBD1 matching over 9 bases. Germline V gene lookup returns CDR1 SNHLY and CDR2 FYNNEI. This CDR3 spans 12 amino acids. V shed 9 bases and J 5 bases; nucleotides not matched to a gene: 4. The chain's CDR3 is CASDRGGTEAFF. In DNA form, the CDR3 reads TGTGCCAGTGACAGGGGGGGAACTGAAGCTTTCTTT.

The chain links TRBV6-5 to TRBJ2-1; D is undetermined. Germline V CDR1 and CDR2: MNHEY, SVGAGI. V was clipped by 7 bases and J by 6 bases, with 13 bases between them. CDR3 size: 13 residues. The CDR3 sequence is CASTSMPPNEQFF. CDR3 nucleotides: TGTGCCAGCACCTCGATGCCCCCCAATGAGCAGTTCTTC.

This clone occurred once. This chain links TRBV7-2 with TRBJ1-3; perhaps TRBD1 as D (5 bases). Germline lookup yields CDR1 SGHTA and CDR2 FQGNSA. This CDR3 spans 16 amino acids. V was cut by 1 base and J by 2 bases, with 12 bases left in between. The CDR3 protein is CASSLVGTVTGNTIYF. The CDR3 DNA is TGTGCCAGCAGCTTAGTCGGGACGGTCACTGGAAACACCATATATTTT. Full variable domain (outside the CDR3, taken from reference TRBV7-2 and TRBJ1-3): GAGVSQSPSNKVTEKGKDVELRCDPISGHTALYWYRQSLGQGLEFLIYFQGNSAPDKSGLPSDRFSAERTGGSVSTLTIQRTQQEDSAVYLCASSLVGTVTGNTIYFGEGSWLTVV.

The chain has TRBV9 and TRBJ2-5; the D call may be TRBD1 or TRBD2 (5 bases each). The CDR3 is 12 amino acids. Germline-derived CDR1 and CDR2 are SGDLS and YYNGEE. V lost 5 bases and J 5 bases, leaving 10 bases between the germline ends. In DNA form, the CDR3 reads TGTGCCAGCAGGGGGGACGGGGAGACCCAGTACTTC. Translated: CASRGDGETQYF.

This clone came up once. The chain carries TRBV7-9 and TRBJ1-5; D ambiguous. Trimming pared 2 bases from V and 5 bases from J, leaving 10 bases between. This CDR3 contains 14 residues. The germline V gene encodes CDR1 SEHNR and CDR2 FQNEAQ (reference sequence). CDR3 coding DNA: TGTGCCAGCAGCTTATTATCAGGAGATCAGCCCCAGCATTTT. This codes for CASSLLSGDQPQHF.

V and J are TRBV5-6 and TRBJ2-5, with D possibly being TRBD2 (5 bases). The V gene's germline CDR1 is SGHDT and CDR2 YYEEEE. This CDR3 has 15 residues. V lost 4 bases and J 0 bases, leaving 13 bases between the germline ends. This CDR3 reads CASSQLREYQETQYF. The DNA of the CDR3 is TGTGCCAGCAGCCAGCTTCGGGAATACCAAGAGACCCAGTACTTC.

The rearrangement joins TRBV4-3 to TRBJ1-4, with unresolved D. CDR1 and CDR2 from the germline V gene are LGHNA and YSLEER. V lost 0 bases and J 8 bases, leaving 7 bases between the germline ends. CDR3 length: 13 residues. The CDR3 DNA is TGCGCCAGCAGCCAAGATAGGGAAGAAAAACTGTTTTTT. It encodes CASSQDREEKLFF.

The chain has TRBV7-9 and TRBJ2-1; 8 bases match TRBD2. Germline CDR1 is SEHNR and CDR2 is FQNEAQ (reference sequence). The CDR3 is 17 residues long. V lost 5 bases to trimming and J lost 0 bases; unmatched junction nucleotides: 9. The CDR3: CASSPGRGALSYNEQFF. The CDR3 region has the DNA TGTGCCAGCAGCCCAGGGCGGGGGGCCCTCTCCTACAATGAGCAGTTCTTC.

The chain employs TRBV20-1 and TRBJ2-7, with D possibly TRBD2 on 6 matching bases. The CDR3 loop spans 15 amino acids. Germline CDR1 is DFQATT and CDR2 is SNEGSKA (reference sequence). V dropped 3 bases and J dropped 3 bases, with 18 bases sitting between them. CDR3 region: CSASSPWAGSYEQYF. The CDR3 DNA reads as TGCAGTGCTAGTTCCCCCTGGGCGGGAAGCTACGAGCAGTACTTC.

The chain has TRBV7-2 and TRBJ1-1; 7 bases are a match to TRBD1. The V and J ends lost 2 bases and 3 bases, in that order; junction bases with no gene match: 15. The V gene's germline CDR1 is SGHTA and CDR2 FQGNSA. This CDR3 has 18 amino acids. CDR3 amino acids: CASSLRQGSYGMYTEAFF. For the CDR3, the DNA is TGTGCCAGCAGCTTAAGACAGGGAAGCTACGGCATGTACACTGAAGCTTTCTTT. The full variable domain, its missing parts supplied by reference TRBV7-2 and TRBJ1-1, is GAGVSQSPSNKVTEKGKDVELRCDPISGHTALYWYRQSLGQGLEFLIYFQGNSAPDKSGLPSDRFSAERTGGSVSTLTIQRTQQEDSAVYLCASSLRQGSYGMYTEAFFGQGTRLTVV.